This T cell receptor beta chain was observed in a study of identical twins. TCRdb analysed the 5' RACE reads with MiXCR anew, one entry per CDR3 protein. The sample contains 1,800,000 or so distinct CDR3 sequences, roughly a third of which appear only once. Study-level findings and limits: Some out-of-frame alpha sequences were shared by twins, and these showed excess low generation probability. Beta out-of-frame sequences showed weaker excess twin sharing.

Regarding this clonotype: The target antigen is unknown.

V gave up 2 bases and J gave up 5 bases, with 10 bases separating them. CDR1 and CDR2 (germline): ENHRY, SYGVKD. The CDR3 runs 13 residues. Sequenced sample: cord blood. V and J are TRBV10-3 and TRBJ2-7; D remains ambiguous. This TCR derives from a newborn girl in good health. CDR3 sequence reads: CAISEPRTDEQYF. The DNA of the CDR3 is TGTGCCATCAGTGAGCCGCGGACGGACGAGCAGTACTTC.